This T cell receptor beta chain was obtained from a study of OX40 agonist ivuxolimab in advanced cancers. About the study: Patients took ivuxolimab, an agonistic anti-OX40 (CD134) antibody.

Autoimmune disease history or systemic immunosuppression meant exclusion. Some clones are missing from TCRdb's copy, which holds only in-frame ones; the method was immunoSEQ multiplex PCR. The table includes 68,000 or so clones, 65% to 85% detected once. Study-wide findings and caveats: Blood T cells, both CD4+ and CD8+, expanded clonally by week 6 at 0.1 to 3.0 mg/kg.

About this clone itself: As yet, its antigen is unknown.

The CDR3 length is 15 residues. The ends lost 4 bases at V and 5 bases at J; junction bases unmatched: 10. Germline values: CDR1 SGHNT, CDR2 YYREEE (reference sequence). The sequences come from CD4+ or CD8+ T cells sorted from blood, collected in a trial of the OX40 agonist ivuxolimab. The TCR comes from an adult with an advanced solid tumor such as melanoma, head and neck, liver or kidney cancer. The chain joins TRBV5-4 to TRBJ2-3; 7 bases match TRBD2. CDR3 sequence: CASSGPYLAGDTQYF. CDR3 nucleotide sequence: TGTGCCAGCAGCGGACCTTATTTAGCGGGAGATACGCAGTATTTT.